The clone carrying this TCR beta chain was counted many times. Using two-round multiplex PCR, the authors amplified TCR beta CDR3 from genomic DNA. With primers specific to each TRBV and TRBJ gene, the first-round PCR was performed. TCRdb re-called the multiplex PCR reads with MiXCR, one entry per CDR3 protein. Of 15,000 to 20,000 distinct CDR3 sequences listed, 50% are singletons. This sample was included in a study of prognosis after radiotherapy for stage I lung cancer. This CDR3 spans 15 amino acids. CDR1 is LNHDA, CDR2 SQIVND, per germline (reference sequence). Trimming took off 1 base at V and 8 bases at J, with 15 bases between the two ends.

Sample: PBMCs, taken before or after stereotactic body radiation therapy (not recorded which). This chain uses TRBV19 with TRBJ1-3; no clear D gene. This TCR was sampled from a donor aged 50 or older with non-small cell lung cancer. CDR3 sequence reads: CASSIAASAEHTIYF. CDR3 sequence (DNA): TGTGCCAGTAGTATAGCGGCCTCGGCAGAACACACCATATATTTT.